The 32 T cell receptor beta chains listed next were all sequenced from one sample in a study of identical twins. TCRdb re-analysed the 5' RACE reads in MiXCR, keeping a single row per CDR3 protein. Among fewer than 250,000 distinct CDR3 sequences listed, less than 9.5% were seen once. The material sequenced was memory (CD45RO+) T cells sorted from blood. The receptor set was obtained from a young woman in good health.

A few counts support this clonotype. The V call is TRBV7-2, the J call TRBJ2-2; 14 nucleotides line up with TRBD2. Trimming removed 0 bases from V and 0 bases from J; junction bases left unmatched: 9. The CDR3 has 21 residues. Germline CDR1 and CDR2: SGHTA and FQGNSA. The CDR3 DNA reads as TGTGCCAGCAGCTTAGCTTCAGGGGGACTAGCGGGAGAGACGAACACCGGGGAGCTGTTTTTT. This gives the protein CASSLASGGLAGETNTGELFF.

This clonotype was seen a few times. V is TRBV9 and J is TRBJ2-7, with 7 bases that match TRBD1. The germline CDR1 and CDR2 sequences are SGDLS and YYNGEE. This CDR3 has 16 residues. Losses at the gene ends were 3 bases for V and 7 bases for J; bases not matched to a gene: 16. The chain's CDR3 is CASSARQGAALREQYF. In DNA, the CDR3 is TGTGCCAGCAGCGCCCGACAGGGCGCGGCCCTGAGAGAGCAGTACTTC.

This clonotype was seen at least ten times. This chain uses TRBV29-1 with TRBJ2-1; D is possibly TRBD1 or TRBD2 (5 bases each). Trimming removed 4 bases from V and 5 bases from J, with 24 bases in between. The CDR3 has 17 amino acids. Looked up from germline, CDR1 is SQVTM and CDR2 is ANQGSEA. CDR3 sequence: CSVGGPLLGIGDNEQFF. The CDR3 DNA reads TGCAGCGTTGGGGGTCCCCTACTAGGGATAGGGGACAATGAGCAGTTCTTC.

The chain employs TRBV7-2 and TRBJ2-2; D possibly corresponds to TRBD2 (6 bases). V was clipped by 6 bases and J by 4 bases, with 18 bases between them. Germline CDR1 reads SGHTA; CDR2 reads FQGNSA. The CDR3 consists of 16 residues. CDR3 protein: CASRRQAGGSTGELFF. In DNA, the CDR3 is TGTGCCAGCAGGCGTCAAGCCGGGGGAAGCACCGGGGAGCTGTTTTTT.

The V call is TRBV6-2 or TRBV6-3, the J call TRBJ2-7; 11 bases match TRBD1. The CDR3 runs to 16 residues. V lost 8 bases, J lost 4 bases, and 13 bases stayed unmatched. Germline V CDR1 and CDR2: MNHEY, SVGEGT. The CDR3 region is CASSTTGTGGWYEQYF. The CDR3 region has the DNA TGTGCCAGCTCAACAACCGGGACAGGGGGATGGTACGAGCAGTACTTC.

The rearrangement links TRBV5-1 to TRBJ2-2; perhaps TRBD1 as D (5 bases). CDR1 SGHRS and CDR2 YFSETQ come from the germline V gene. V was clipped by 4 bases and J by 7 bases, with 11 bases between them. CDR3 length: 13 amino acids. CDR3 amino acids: CASSMRTSGELFF. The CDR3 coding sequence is TGCGCCAGCAGCATGCGGACAAGCGGGGAGCTGTTTTTT.

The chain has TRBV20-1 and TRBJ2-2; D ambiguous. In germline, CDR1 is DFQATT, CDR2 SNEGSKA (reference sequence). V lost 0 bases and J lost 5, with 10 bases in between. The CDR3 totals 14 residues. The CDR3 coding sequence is TGCAGTGCTAGAGATCCCCTGGCGACCGGGGAGCTGTTTTTT. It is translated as CSARDPLATGELFF.

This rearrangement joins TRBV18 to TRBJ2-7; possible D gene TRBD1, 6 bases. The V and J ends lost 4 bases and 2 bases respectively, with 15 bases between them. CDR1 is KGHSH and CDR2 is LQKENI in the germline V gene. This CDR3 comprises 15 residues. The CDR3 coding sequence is TGTGCCAGCTCACTTCCGCCCGGACAGACCTACGAGCAGTACTTC. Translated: CASSLPPGQTYEQYF.

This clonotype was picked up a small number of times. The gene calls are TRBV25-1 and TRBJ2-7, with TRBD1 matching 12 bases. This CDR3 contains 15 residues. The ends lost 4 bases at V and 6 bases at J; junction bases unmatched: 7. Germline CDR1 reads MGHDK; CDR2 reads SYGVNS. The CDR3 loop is CASSVLGTGGGEQYF. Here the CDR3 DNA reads TGTGCCAGCAGTGTCCTCGGGACAGGGGGCGGCGAGCAGTACTTC.

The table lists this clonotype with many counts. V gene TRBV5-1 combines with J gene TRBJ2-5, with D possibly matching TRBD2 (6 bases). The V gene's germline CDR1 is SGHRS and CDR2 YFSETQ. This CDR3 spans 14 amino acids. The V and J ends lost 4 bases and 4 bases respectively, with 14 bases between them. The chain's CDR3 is CASSPRGSGETQYF. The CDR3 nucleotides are TGCGCCAGCAGCCCACGGGGGTCCGGAGAGACCCAGTACTTC.

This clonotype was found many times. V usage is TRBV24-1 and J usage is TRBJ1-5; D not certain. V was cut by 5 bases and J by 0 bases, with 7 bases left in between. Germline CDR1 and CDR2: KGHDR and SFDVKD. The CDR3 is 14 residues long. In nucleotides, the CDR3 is TGTGCCACCAGTGTGTGCTATAGCAATCAGCCCCAGCATTTT. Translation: CATSVCYSNQPQHF.

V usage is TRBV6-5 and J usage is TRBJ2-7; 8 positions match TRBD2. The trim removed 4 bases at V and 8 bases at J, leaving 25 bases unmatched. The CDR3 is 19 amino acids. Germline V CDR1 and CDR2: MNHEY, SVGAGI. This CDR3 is CASSSTGRDPKRAGEKQYF. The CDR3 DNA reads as TGTGCCAGCAGTTCCACCGGACGGGACCCAAAACGAGCGGGGGAAAAGCAGTACTTC.

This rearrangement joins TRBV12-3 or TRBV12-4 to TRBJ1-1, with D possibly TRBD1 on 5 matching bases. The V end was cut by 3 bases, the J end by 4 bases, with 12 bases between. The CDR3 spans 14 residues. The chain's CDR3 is CASSLGTRATEAFF. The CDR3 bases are TGTGCCAGCAGTTTGGGGACCCGGGCCACTGAAGCTTTCTTT.

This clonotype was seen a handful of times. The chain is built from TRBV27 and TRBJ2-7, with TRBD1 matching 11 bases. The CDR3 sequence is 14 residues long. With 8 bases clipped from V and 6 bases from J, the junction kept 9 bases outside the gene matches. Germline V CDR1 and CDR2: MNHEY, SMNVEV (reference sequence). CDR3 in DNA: TGTGCCAGCTCGGCGGGACAGGGGGGCCGCGAGCAGTACTTC. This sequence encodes CASSAGQGGREQYF.

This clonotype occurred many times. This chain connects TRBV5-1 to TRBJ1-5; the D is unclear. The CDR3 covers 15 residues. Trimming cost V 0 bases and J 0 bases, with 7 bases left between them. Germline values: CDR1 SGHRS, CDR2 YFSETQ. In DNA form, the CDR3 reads TGCGCCAGCAGCTTGGACGGATATAGCAATCAGCCCCAGCATTTT. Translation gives CASSLDGYSNQPQHF.

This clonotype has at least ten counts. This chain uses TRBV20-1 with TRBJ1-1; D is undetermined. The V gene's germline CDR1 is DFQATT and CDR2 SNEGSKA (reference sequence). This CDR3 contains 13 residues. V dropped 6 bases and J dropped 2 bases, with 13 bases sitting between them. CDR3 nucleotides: TGCAGTGCCTCAGGACTCTCAAACACTGAAGCTTTCTTT. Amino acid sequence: CSASGLSNTEAFF.

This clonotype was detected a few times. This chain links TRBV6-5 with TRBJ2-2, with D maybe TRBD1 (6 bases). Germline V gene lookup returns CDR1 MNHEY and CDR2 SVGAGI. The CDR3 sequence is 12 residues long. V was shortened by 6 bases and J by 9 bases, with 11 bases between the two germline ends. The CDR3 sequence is CASRRGGRELFF. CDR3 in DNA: TGTGCCAGCAGAAGAGGGGGTCGGGAGCTGTTTTTT.

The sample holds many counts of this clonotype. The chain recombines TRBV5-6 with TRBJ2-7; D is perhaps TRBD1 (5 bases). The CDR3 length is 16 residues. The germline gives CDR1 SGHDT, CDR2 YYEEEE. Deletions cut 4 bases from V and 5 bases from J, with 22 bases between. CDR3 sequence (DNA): TGTGCCAGCAGCGCCACGCTCAGGGATTTTGGACACGAGCAGTACTTC. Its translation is CASSATLRDFGHEQYF.

The CDR3 nucleotides are TGCAGTGCCGGCGGGGGGCAGGGCACTGAAGCTTTCTTT. It specifies CSAGGGQGTEAFF. The J gene is TRBJ1-1, the V gene TRBV20-1; TRBD1 might be the D (6 bases). Germline V gives CDR1 DFQATT, CDR2 SNEGSKA (reference sequence). V lost 6 bases to trimming and J lost 4 bases, with 15 bases between them. This CDR3 is 13 amino acids long.

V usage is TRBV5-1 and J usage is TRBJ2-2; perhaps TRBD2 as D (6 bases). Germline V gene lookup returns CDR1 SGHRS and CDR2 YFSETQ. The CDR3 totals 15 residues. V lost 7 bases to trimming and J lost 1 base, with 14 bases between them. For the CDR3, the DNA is TGCGCCAGCGGATTAACTAGCCAGAACACCGGGGAGCTGTTTTTT. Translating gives CASGLTSQNTGELFF. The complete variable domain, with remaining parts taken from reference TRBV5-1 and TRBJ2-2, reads KAGVTQTPRYLIKTRGQQVTLSCSPISGHRSVSWYQQTPGQGLQFLFEYFSETQRNKGNFPGRFSGRQFSNSRSEMNVSTLELGDSALYLCASGLTSQNTGELFFGEGSRLTVL.

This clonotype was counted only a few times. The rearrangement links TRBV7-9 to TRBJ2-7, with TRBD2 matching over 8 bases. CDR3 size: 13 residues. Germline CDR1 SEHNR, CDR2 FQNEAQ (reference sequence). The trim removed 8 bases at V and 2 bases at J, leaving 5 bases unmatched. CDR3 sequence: CASAGLVTYEQYF. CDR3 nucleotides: TGTGCCAGCGCGGGACTAGTCACCTACGAGCAGTACTTC.

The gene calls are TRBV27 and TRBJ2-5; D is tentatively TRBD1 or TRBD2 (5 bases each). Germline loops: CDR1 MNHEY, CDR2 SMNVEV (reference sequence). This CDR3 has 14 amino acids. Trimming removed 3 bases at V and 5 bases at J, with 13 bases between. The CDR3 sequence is CASSFGVEGETQYF. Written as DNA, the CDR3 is TGTGCCAGCAGTTTTGGCGTAGAGGGGGAGACCCAGTACTTC.

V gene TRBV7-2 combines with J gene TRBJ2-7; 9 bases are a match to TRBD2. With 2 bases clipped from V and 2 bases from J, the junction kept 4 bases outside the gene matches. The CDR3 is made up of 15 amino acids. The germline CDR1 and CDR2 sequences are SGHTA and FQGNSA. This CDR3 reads CASSLRAGGAYEQYF. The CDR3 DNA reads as TGTGCCAGCAGCTTAAGGGCGGGAGGGGCCTACGAGCAGTACTTC.

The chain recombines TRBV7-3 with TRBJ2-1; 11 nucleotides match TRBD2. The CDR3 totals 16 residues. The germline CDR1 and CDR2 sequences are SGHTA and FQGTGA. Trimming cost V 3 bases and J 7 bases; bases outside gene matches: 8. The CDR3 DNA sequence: TGTGCCAGCAGCTTGTTTAGCGGGGGGGCGTCAAATGAGCAGTTCTTC. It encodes CASSLFSGGASNEQFF.

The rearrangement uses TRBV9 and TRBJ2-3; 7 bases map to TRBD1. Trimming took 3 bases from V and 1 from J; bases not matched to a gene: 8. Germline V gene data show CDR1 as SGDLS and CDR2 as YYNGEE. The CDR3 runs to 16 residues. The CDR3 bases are TGTGCCAGCAGCGCCCGACAGGGATCGGGCACAGATACGCAGTATTTT. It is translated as CASSARQGSGTDTQYF.

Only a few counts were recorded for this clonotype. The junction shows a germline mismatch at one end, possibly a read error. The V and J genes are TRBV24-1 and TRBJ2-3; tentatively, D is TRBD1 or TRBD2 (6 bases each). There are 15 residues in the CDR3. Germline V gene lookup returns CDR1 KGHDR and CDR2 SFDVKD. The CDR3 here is CATSDPSKGGDMQYF. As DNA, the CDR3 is TGTGCCACCAGTGATCCCTCGAAGGGGGGAGATATGCAGTATTTT.

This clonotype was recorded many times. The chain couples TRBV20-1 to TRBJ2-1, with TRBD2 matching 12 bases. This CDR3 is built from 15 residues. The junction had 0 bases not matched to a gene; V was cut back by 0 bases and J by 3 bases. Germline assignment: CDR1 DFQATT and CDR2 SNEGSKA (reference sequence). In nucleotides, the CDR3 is TGCAGTGCTAGAGAGGGACTAGCGGGCTACAATGAGCAGTTCTTC. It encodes CSAREGLAGYNEQFF.

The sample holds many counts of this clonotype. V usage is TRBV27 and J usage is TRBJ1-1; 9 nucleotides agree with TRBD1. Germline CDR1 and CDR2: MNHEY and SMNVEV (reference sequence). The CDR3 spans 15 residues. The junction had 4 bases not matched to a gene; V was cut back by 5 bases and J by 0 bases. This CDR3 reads CASSVTGGLNTEAFF. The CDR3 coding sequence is TGTGCCAGCAGTGTGACAGGGGGGCTGAACACTGAAGCTTTCTTT.

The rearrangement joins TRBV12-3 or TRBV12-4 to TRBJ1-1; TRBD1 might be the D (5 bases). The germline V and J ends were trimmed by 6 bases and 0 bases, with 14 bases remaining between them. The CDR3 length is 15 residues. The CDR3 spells CASSPAGALNTEAFF. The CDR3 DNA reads TGTGCCAGCAGCCCCGCCGGGGCCTTGAACACTGAAGCTTTCTTT.

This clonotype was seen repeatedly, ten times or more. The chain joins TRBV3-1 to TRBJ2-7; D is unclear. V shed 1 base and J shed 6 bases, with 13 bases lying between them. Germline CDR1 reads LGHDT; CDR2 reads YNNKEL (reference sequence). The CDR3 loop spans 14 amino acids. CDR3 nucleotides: TGTGCCAGCAGCCAAGGAGCGTGGGGTCGCGAGCAGTACTTC. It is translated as CASSQGAWGREQYF.

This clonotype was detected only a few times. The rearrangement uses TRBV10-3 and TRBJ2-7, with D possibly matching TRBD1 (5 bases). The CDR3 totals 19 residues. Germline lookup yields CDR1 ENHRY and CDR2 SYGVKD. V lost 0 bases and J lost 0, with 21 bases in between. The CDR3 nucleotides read TGTGCCATCAGTGAGTCAGGAAAGTGGGGCCAACCTGACTCCTACGAGCAGTACTTC. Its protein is CAISESGKWGQPDSYEQYF.

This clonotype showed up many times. CDR3 region: CASSFRRGETQYF. CDR3 nucleotide sequence: TGTGCCAGCAGTTTTAGGCGGGGCGAGACCCAGTACTTC. This chain uses TRBV12-3 or TRBV12-4 with TRBJ2-5, with D maybe TRBD2 (6 bases). V was clipped by 3 bases and J by 5 bases, with 10 bases between them. There are 13 residues in the CDR3.